The T cell receptor beta chain described here comes from a study of T-cell memory formation after mild COVID-19. Broader study findings: Contracting clones, day 15 to 85, had balanced CD4/CD8, and later expanders favored CD4+. Clones which contracted sat mainly in CM and EM if CD4+, and in EMRA if CD8+.

Per the germline V gene, CDR1 is MNHEY and CDR2 is SVGEGT. The CDR3 consists of 15 residues. V gave up 0 bases and J gave up 6 bases; unmatched junction bases: 6. Researchers used 5'RACE with constant-segment primers to make TCR alpha and TCR beta cDNA libraries that carry sample barcodes and UMIs. Via MiXCR, TCRdb re-called the 5' RACE reads, giving one row per CDR3 protein. The sample contains around 300,000 distinct CDR3 sequences, approximately 19% of which appear only once. Details on this clonotype: Its specificity is unknown.

The source of this sequence is a man between 18 and 35 years old who had mild COVID-19 (a few samples of this study predate the infection). Cell type and time point are not known. Sequencing used PBMCs or a T cell subset sorted from them (not recorded which). The chain recombines TRBV6-2 or TRBV6-3 with TRBJ1-2; TRBD1 matches at 8 bases. CDR3 in DNA: TGTGCCAGCAGTTACTCGACAGGGGTTCGTGATGGCTACACCTTC. Translated: CASSYSTGVRDGYTF.